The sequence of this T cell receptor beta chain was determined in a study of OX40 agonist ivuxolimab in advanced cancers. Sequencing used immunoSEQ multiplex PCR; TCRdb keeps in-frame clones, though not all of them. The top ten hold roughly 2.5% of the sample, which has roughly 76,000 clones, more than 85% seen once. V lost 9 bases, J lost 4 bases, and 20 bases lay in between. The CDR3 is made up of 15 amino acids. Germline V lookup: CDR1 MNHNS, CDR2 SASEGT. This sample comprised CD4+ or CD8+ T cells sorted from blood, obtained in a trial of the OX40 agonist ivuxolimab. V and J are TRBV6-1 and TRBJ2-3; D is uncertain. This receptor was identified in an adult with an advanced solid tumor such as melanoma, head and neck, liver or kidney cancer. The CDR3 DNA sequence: TGTGCCAGTGAGTTCTCGCTGCTTAACTCAGATACGCAGTATTTT. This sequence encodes CASEFSLLNSDTQYF.